The 13 T cell receptor beta chains listed next were all sequenced from one sample in a study of cytomegalovirus exposure and HLA in healthy donors. It was with 60 Vbeta and 13 Jbeta primers that the PCR ran. Measured with immunoSEQ multiplex PCR; TCRdb has only the in-frame clones, and not every one. The table lists 200,000 to 250,000 clones, about 77% of them singletons, with approximately 1.9% in the top ten. What was sequenced was PBMCs. The receptors were gathered from a woman aged 30 to 39 in good health and CMV-seronegative.

There are a few counts of this clone. This chain's CDR3 is CAWSGTAHNEQFF. CDR3 DNA: TGTGCCTGGTCAGGGACAGCACACAATGAGCAGTTCTTC. V usage is TRBV30 and J usage is TRBJ2-1; 7 bases align to TRBD1. CDR3 length: 13 amino acids. Trimming removed 5 bases from V and 5 bases from J; junction bases left unmatched: 6. CDR1 and CDR2 from the germline V gene are GTSNPN and SVGIG (reference sequence).

This clone was observed a few times. The chain uses TRBV27 and TRBJ2-2; D perhaps matches TRBD1 (6 bases). CDR3 length: 12 amino acids. Trimming cost V 3 bases and J 7 bases, with 6 bases left between them. Germline loops: CDR1 MNHEY, CDR2 SMNVEV (reference sequence). CDR3 region: CASSLTGGELFF. The CDR3 DNA reads as TGTGCCAGCAGTTTGACAGGCGGGGAGCTGTTTTTT.

The V and J genes are TRBV7-8 and TRBJ2-1; 8 bases map to TRBD1. V gave up 2 bases and J gave up 7 bases; unmatched junction bases: 1. CDR3 length: 13 amino acids. Germline V CDR1 and CDR2: SGHVS, FQNEAQ. The CDR3 region is CASSLTGGNEQFF. The CDR3 nucleotides read TGTGCCAGCAGCTTAACAGGGGGTAATGAGCAGTTCTTC.

The sample holds one count of this clone. The chain uses TRBV5-4 and TRBJ2-5; D is unresolved. The end of the DNA is better explained by TRBJ2-7, so the J call may be wrong. Germline CDR1 is SGHNT and CDR2 is YYREEE (reference sequence). The CDR3 extends over 13 amino acids. CDR3 region: CASSLPTSYEQYF. The CDR3 nucleotides read TGTGCCAGCAGCTTGCCAACCTCCTACGAGCAGTACTTC.

To note about this clone: The germline gene is not matched at one end of the junction; a read error may be the cause. The V gene is TRBV7-3, the J gene TRBJ2-7; 13 positions match TRBD2. Germline CDR1 reads SGHTA; CDR2 reads FQGTGA. The CDR3 consists of 16 residues. CDR3 in amino acids: CASSLTGTSGTYEQHF. The CDR3 DNA reads as TGTGCCAGCAGCTTAACGGGGACTAGCGGGACCTACGAGCAGCACTTC.

V is TRBV6-5 and J is TRBJ1-3, with 7 bases aligning to TRBD1. Trimming removed 4 bases from V and 0 bases from J; junction bases left unmatched: 6. CDR1 is MNHEY and CDR2 is SVGAGI in the germline V gene. CDR3 length equals 16 residues. For the CDR3, the DNA is TGTGCCAGCAGTTTCGGACAGGCAAACTCTGGAAACACCATATATTTT. Translated, it gives CASSFGQANSGNTIYF.

The V call is TRBV19, the J call TRBJ2-1, with 10 bases matching TRBD1. Losses at the gene ends were 5 bases for V and 4 bases for J; bases not matched to a gene: 8. CDR1 and CDR2 (germline): LNHDA, SQIVND (reference sequence). The CDR3 extends over 16 amino acids. DNA of the CDR3: TGTGCCAGTAGTGGAAAGACAGGGGGCTCGTACAATGAGCAGTTCTTC. It yields the protein CASSGKTGGSYNEQFF.

The chain links TRBV27 to TRBJ2-3; 12 bases map to TRBD2. CDR3 length: 17 residues. In germline, CDR1 is MNHEY, CDR2 SMNVEV (reference sequence). J was trimmed by 2 bases and V by 5 bases; bases with no gene match: 8. The CDR3 DNA sequence: TGTGCCAGCAGTCGCGGGCTAGCGGGAGGGCCCACAGATACGCAGTATTTT. It yields the protein CASSRGLAGGPTDTQYF.

The CDR3: CASSLQGANYNEQFF. CDR3 bases: TGTGCCAGCAGTTTGCAGGGGGCTAACTACAATGAGCAGTTCTTC. V and J are TRBV27 and TRBJ2-1; 8 nucleotides match TRBD1. The length of the CDR3 is 15 residues. The germline gives CDR1 MNHEY, CDR2 SMNVEV (reference sequence). J gave up 3 bases and V 3 bases, and 4 bases lay outside the gene matches.

In its sample, this clone was seen once. The gene calls are TRBV7-2 and TRBJ2-7; 11 bases are shared with TRBD2. Germline V CDR1 and CDR2: SGHTA, FQGNSA. The J segment lost 1 base and the V segment lost 4 bases, leaving 3 bases of the junction unmatched. CDR3 length equals 15 residues. CDR3 in DNA: TGTGCCAGCAGCTCGGGACTAGCGGCTTCCTACGAGCAGTACTTC. Translation: CASSSGLAASYEQYF.

CDR3 sequence (DNA): TGTGCCAGTAGTCCGACTCCGGGACTAGAAGCCTACGAGCAGTACTTC. It yields the protein CASSPTPGLEAYEQYF. This sequence joins TRBV19 and TRBJ2-7; 8 bases match TRBD2. V was pared by 5 bases and J by 2 bases, with 11 bases of the junction left unmatched. This CDR3 contains 16 residues. CDR1 is LNHDA, CDR2 SQIVND, per germline (reference sequence). Based on the CDR3 plus reference TRBV19 and TRBJ2-7, the full variable domain is DGGITQSPKYLFRKEGQNVTLSCEQNLNHDAMYWYRQDPGQGLRLIYYSQIVNDFQKGDIAEGYSVSREKKESFPLTVTSAQKNPTAFYLCASSPTPGLEAYEQYFGPGTRLTVT.

The chain is built from TRBV4-3 and TRBJ1-1; no clear D gene. Germline V gene lookup returns CDR1 LGHNA and CDR2 YSLEER. This CDR3 has 13 amino acids. V gave up 4 bases and J gave up 0 bases, with 6 bases separating them. CDR3 DNA: TGCGCCAGCAGCCGCGCAATGAACACTGAAGCTTTCTTT. It specifies CASSRAMNTEAFF.

This rearrangement joins TRBV4-1 to TRBJ2-7; TRBD2 is a possible D gene (5 bases). The germline V and J ends were trimmed by 1 base and 5 bases, with 18 bases remaining between them. In germline, CDR1 is MGHRA, CDR2 YSYEKL. The CDR3 has 16 amino acids. Here the CDR3 reads CASSQGSGGKRDEQYF. The DNA for the CDR3 is TGCGCCAGCAGCCAAGGGTCGGGCGGTAAGAGGGACGAGCAGTACTTC.